This T cell receptor beta chain was observed in a study of blood T cell repertoires in COVID-19. Followed longitudinally, the Seattle patients had been enrolled during active infection. Methods used by the authors: Amplifying reference gene primers gave estimates of nucleated cell counts. The protocol was immunoSEQ multiplex PCR, while the TCRdb copy is restricted to in-frame clones and leaves out a portion. For V, J and clone size, that table is used; D and trimming come from the DNA. The sample lists around 290,000 clones, about nine tenths occurring once. This receptor was taken from a woman in her twenties or thirties with COVID-19, enrolled during active disease. Sample: peripheral blood.

The CDR3 coding sequence is TGTGCCAGCCACAGGGGAACTAATGAAAAACTGTTTTTT. Translation: CASHRGTNEKLFF. The chain links TRBV28 to TRBJ1-4, with 7 bases that match TRBD1. The CDR3 consists of 13 residues. Per germline, CDR1 MDHEN and CDR2 SYDVKM. The trim removed 8 bases at V and 1 base at J, leaving 1 base unmatched.